Listed here are 10 T cell receptor beta chains from one sample, sequenced in a study of identical twins. MiXCR was run by TCRdb on the 5' RACE reads, yielding one entry per CDR3 protein. This sample carries more than 400,000 distinct CDR3 sequences, about 15% of them seen once, and the ten largest clones take more than 0.4%. This same sample was also part of a study on yellow fever vaccine responses in identical twins.

The sample consisted of CD4+ T cells sorted from blood. The receptors derive from a woman under 30 in good health.

The chain links TRBV12-5 to TRBJ1-5; tentative D call: TRBD1 (6 bases). Germline V gene lookup returns CDR1 LGHNT and CDR2 FRNRAP. The length of the CDR3 is 16 residues. Trimming stripped 2 bases from V and 2 bases from J, with 13 bases between. The CDR3 loop is CASGLWGGGGNQPQHF. The CDR3, as DNA: TGTGCTAGTGGTTTGTGGGGAGGGGGGGGCAATCAGCCCCAGCATTTT.

This clonotype has just a few counts. The gene calls are TRBV10-2 and TRBJ2-1; TRBD1 is a possible D gene (6 bases). Trimming took off 3 bases at V and 6 bases at J, with 15 bases between the two ends. The germline V gene encodes CDR1 WSHSY and CDR2 SAAADI. The CDR3 runs 15 residues. The CDR3 region has the DNA TGCGCCAGCAGTGAATTCAGGGGCGGAATCAATGAGCAGTTCTTC. Its protein is CASSEFRGGINEQFF.

J is TRBJ2-7 and V is TRBV2; D not resolved. Germline loops: CDR1 SNHLY, CDR2 FYNNEI. Trimming removed 7 bases at V and 1 base at J, with 11 bases between. The CDR3 loop spans 13 amino acids. In DNA form, the CDR3 reads TGTGCCAGCATTCCGTGGCAGTCCTACGAGCAGTACTTC. This encodes CASIPWQSYEQYF.

This chain connects TRBV7-9 to TRBJ2-2; TRBD1 matches 10 bases. Germline V gives CDR1 SEHNR, CDR2 FQNEAQ (reference sequence). This CDR3 comprises 15 residues. The J segment lost 3 bases and the V segment lost 5 bases, leaving 3 bases of the junction unmatched. The CDR3 spells CASSPGTGDTGELFF. The CDR3 nucleotides read TGTGCCAGCAGCCCCGGGACAGGGGACACCGGGGAGCTGTTTTTT.

This clonotype was detected a few times. The chain couples TRBV12-3 or TRBV12-4 to TRBJ1-4, with a weak D call TRBD1 (5 bases). The V and J ends lost 6 bases and 0 bases respectively, with 17 bases between them. The CDR3 has 17 residues. The CDR3: CASSPRGGGATNEKLFF. In DNA, the CDR3 is TGTGCCAGCAGCCCTCGAGGTGGGGGTGCAACTAATGAAAAACTGTTTTTT.

The chain joins TRBV12-3 or TRBV12-4 to TRBJ1-1; D gene uncertain. The CDR3 length is 15 residues. V was cut by 2 bases and J by 0 bases, with 10 bases left in between. Here the CDR3 reads CASSLSRVVNTEAFF. CDR3 sequence (DNA): TGTGCCAGCAGTTTAAGCAGAGTTGTGAACACTGAAGCTTTCTTT.

This clonotype has just a few counts. The V call is TRBV12-3 or TRBV12-4, the J call TRBJ2-2, with no clear D. V lost 4 bases and J lost 0, with 9 bases in between. This CDR3 comprises 15 residues. DNA of the CDR3: TGTGCCAGCAGTTCGTACAGAGCGAACACCGGGGAGCTGTTTTTT. As protein: CASSSYRANTGELFF.

The J gene is TRBJ2-7, the V gene TRBV15; D gene unclear. The CDR3 consists of 15 residues. Germline loops: CDR1 LNHNV, CDR2 YYDKDF (reference sequence). V dropped 0 bases and J dropped 0 bases, with 9 bases sitting between them. CDR3 bases: TGTGCCACCAGCAGAGACAGGAGTTTCTCCTACGAGCAGTACTTC. Amino acid sequence: CATSRDRSFSYEQYF. Using reference TRBV15 and TRBJ2-7 for the parts outside the CDR3, the full variable domain is DAMVIQNPRYQVTQFGKPVTLSCSQTLNHNVMYWYQQKSSQAPKLLFHYYDKDFNNEADTPDNFQSRRPNTSFCFLDIRSPGLGDTAMYLCATSRDRSFSYEQYFGPGTRLTVT.

V gene TRBV3-1 combines with J gene TRBJ2-3; TRBD2 agrees at 7 bases. The CDR3 totals 13 residues. Unmatched junction bases numbered 2, after V lost 7 bases and J lost 1 base. Germline V gene lookup returns CDR1 LGHDT and CDR2 YNNKEL (reference sequence). This CDR3 reads CASKREGTDTQYF. The CDR3, as DNA: TGTGCCAGCAAACGGGAGGGCACAGATACGCAGTATTTT.

This chain uses TRBV20-1 with TRBJ2-3; 9 nucleotides align to TRBD2. V was pared by 1 base and J by 6 bases, with 11 bases of the junction left unmatched. CDR3 size: 16 residues. The germline V gene encodes CDR1 DFQATT and CDR2 SNEGSKA (reference sequence). CDR3 residues: CSARASGGSPGDTQYF. CDR3 nucleotide sequence: TGCAGTGCTAGAGCGAGCGGGGGGTCCCCGGGGGATACGCAGTATTTT.